The 18 T cell receptor beta chains below were found in one sample sequenced in a study of blood T cell repertoires in COVID-19. TCRdb keeps only in-frame clones here, not all; method: immunoSEQ multiplex PCR. Of tens of thousands of clones listed, about 85% are singletons. Sample: peripheral blood. Every receptor here comes from a man older than 75 with acute or convalescent COVID-19.

The J gene is TRBJ1-5, the V gene TRBV7-9, with no clear D. There are 15 residues in the CDR3. The ends were cut back, 0 bases at V and 2 bases at J, with 8 bases in the middle. Germline V gene sequence: CDR1 SEHNR, CDR2 FQNEAQ (reference sequence). CDR3 in amino acids: CASSLARHGNQPQHF. CDR3 sequence (DNA): TGTGCCAGCAGCTTAGCTCGACACGGCAATCAGCCCCAGCATTTT.

The V and J genes are TRBV5-4 and TRBJ2-7, with TRBD2 identical over 12 bases. The CDR3 has 14 amino acids. Trimming removed 1 base from V and 6 bases from J; junction bases left unmatched: 2. CDR1 and CDR2 from the germline V gene are SGHNT and YYREEE (reference sequence). The CDR3 reads CASSLRLAGVEQYF. CDR3 DNA sequence: TGTGCCAGCAGCTTGCGACTAGCGGGAGTCGAGCAGTACTTC.

The J gene is TRBJ2-3, the V gene TRBV19, with TRBD1 identical over 8 bases. The trim removed 4 bases at V and 0 bases at J, leaving 6 bases unmatched. The CDR3 contains 16 residues. Germline V lookup: CDR1 LNHDA, CDR2 SQIVND (reference sequence). As DNA, the CDR3 is TGTGCCAGTAGTACACAGGGGGATCTTAGCACAGATACGCAGTATTTT. Translated, it gives CASSTQGDLSTDTQYF.

The chain is built from TRBV9 and TRBJ2-3, with 15 bases identical to TRBD2. The germline gives CDR1 SGDLS, CDR2 YYNGEE. The CDR3 has 18 amino acids. The V and J ends lost 3 bases and 2 bases, in that order; junction bases with no gene match: 7. The CDR3 loop reads CASSGSGTSGRITDTQYF. DNA for the CDR3: TGTGCCAGCAGCGGCAGCGGGACTAGCGGGAGGATCACAGATACGCAGTATTTT.

The J gene is TRBJ1-6, the V gene TRBV28, with 7 nucleotides matching TRBD1. V lost 4 bases to trimming and J lost 4 bases; unmatched junction nucleotides: 4. Germline assignment: CDR1 MDHEN and CDR2 SYDVKM. CDR3 size: 15 residues. The CDR3 nucleotides read TGTGCCAGCAGTTCCTCGGACAGGTATAATTCACCCCTCCACTTT. Its translation: CASSSSDRYNSPLHF.

The chain joins TRBV5-6 to TRBJ2-7, with 11 nucleotides matching TRBD1. This CDR3 spans 16 amino acids. With 3 bases clipped from V and 2 bases from J, the junction kept 7 bases outside the gene matches. The germline gives CDR1 SGHDT, CDR2 YYEEEE. As DNA, the CDR3 is TGTGCCAGCAGCTCGGTACCGGGACAGGGGGCCTACGAGCAGTACTTC. Translated, it gives CASSSVPGQGAYEQYF.

The chain is built from TRBV10-1 and TRBJ1-5; TRBD1 is a possible D gene (6 bases). Trimming took 4 bases from V and 1 from J, leaving 11 bases between them. CDR1 and CDR2 from the germline V gene are WNHNN and SYGVQD (reference sequence). CDR3 length: 15 amino acids. The CDR3 DNA reads as TGCGCCAGCAGTGGGAAAGGGACAAGCAATCAGCCCCAGCATTTT. Protein sequence: CASSGKGTSNQPQHF.

This clone was counted once. The rearrangement links TRBV5-1 to TRBJ1-4; 8 nucleotides line up with TRBD1. V trimming: 4 bases; J trimming: 6 bases; junction bases outside the gene matches: 8. Germline loops: CDR1 SGHRS, CDR2 YFSETQ. This CDR3 spans 15 amino acids. Here the CDR3 reads CASSRGTGSDEKLFF. Written as DNA, the CDR3 is TGCGCCAGCAGCAGGGGGACAGGATCTGATGAAAAACTGTTTTTT.

This chain's CDR3 is CASSLQGTSGSGELFF. In DNA form, the CDR3 reads TGTGCCAGCAGCCTCCAAGGGACTAGCGGGTCCGGGGAGCTGTTTTTT. The chain has TRBV7-3 and TRBJ2-2; 12 bases are shared with TRBD2. The ends lost 5 bases at V and 6 bases at J; junction bases unmatched: 7. There are 16 residues in the CDR3. Germline assignment: CDR1 SGHTA and CDR2 FQGTGA.

This clone was recorded a few times. The genes are TRBV7-3 and TRBJ2-2; 11 bases align to TRBD2. Germline loops: CDR1 SGHTA, CDR2 FQGTGA. This CDR3 spans 17 amino acids. V shed 4 bases, J shed 5 bases, and the junction held 9 bases outside the gene matches. CDR3 coding DNA: TGTGCCAGCAGCTCCACTAGCGGGAGATTAAGGACCGGGGAGCTGTTTTTT. The encoded protein is CASSSTSGRLRTGELFF.

The chain employs TRBV9 and TRBJ2-3, with D perhaps matching TRBD2 (6 bases). CDR3 length: 15 residues. The V and J ends lost 0 bases and 2 bases respectively, with 10 bases between them. Germline CDR1 is SGDLS and CDR2 is YYNGEE. The CDR3 nucleotides read TGTGCCAGCAGCGTAGGGGGACTCCACACAGATACGCAGTATTTT. As protein: CASSVGGLHTDTQYF.

The V and J genes are TRBV28 and TRBJ2-3; no firm D call. The CDR3 is 12 amino acids. The V end was cut by 8 bases, the J end by 2 bases, with 8 bases between. CDR1 is MDHEN, CDR2 SYDVKM, per germline. The CDR3 region is CASAVHTDTQYF. CDR3 coding DNA: TGTGCCAGCGCGGTACACACAGATACGCAGTATTTT.

The chain is built from TRBV2 and TRBJ2-2, with TRBD1 identical over 7 bases. CDR1 and CDR2 from the germline V gene are SNHLY and FYNNEI. There are 13 residues in the CDR3. J was trimmed by 5 bases and V by 9 bases; bases with no gene match: 6. CDR3 DNA sequence: TGTGCCAGTCGGGACAGACGGACCGGGGAGCTGTTTTTT. This codes for CASRDRRTGELFF.

The genes are TRBV12-3 or TRBV12-4 and TRBJ2-7; maybe TRBD2 (6 bases). Between the trimmed V and J ends, which lost 3 bases and 2 bases, there was a span of 8 bases. The CDR3 covers 13 residues. The CDR3 nucleotides are TGTGCCAGCAGTTTGGGGGGACCCTACGAGCAGTACTTC. This encodes CASSLGGPYEQYF.

This clone was seen only a few times. The chain joins TRBV5-6 to TRBJ2-7; 10 bases fit TRBD1. The germline gives CDR1 SGHDT, CDR2 YYEEEE. The CDR3 totals 15 residues. The J segment lost 3 bases and the V segment lost 2 bases, leaving 5 bases of the junction unmatched. CDR3 coding DNA: TGTGCCAGCAGCTTCCCGGGACAGGGGTTCTACGAGCAGTACTTC. Its translation: CASSFPGQGFYEQYF.

This chain joins TRBV7-3 and TRBJ2-1, with D maybe TRBD2 (8 bases). With 5 bases removed from V and 2 bases from J, the gap between germline ends came to 28 bases. CDR3 size: 20 residues. Germline V gene sequence: CDR1 SGHTA, CDR2 FQGTGA. CDR3 DNA: TGTGCCAGCAGCGAAAACAGGGGTTTGAGCGGGAGTTGGACCTACAATGAGCAGTTCTTC. Protein product: CASSENRGLSGSWTYNEQFF.

The chain combines TRBV27 with TRBJ1-4; 11 positions agree with TRBD1. The CDR3 runs 15 residues. CDR1 and CDR2 (germline): MNHEY, SMNVEV (reference sequence). Germline trimming cut 5 bases from V and 8 bases from J; bases unmatched to any gene: 7. The CDR3 is CASSPNRDRGEKLFF. The CDR3 DNA sequence: TGTGCCAGCAGTCCGAACCGGGACAGGGGGGAAAAACTGTTTTTT.

The rearrangement links TRBV9 to TRBJ2-3, with 10 bases that match TRBD2. After removal of 6 bases from V and 3 bases from J, the junction contained 10 bases not matched to a gene. The CDR3 is 16 amino acids. The V gene's germline CDR1 is SGDLS and CDR2 YYNGEE. As DNA, the CDR3 is TGTGCCAGCACCAAATCCGGGACTAGCGTGACAGATACGCAGTATTTT. Its translation is CASTKSGTSVTDTQYF.